A selection of T cell receptor beta chains follows, all from one sample in a study of glioma-infiltrating T cells after dendritic cell vaccination. TCRdb's copy holds only in-frame clones and misses some; the assay was immunoSEQ multiplex PCR. The repertoire includes nearly 85,000 clones, about 87% of them detected once, and approximately 3.2% sits in the top ten. This sample comprised blood, obtained before dendritic cell vaccination. The receptors were gathered from a human donor with glioblastoma. CDR3s include the opening cysteine and the closing phenylalanine or tryptophan. D genes are given only for firm matches.

D gene	V gene	J gene	CDR3 length	CDR3 DNA	CDR3 protein
-	TRBV5-1	TRBJ1-1	14	TGCGCCAGCAGCTGGGGGGGTGGGAACACTGAAGCTTTCTTT	CASSWGGGNTEAFF
TRBD2	TRBV7-6	TRBJ2-5	15	TGTGCCAGCAGCATGGGACTAGCGGGTCAAGAGACCCAGTACTTC	CASSMGLAGQETQYF
-	TRBV7-3	TRBJ2-2	15	TGTGCCAGCAGCCCGGTGGGGACTCCCTCTGGGGAGCTGTTTTTT	CASSPVGTPSGELFF
-	TRBV6-5	TRBJ2-1	13	TGTGCCAGCAGGCAGGAGGGGAACAATGAGCAGTTCTTC	CASRQEGNNEQFF
-	TRBV5-1	TRBJ2-7	13	TGCGCCAGCAGCTTGGGAGGGTTCTACGAGCAGTACTTC	CASSLGGFYEQYF
-	TRBV9	TRBJ2-2	16	TGTGCCAGCAGCGTAGGAATCGGGAGTATTACCGGGGAGCTGTTTTTT	CASSVGIGSITGELFF
TRBD2	TRBV6-5	TRBJ2-1	13	TGTGCCAGCAGCCCTACTAGCGGCAATGAGCAGTTCTTC	CASSPTSGNEQFF
TRBD2	TRBV27	TRBJ2-2	16	TGTGCCAGCAGCTTGACTAGCGGGAGTCATACCGGGGAGCTGTTTTTT	CASSLTSGSHTGELFF
-	TRBV7-9	TRBJ1-4	13	TGTGCCAGCAGTGTAGGACTTTGGGAAAAACTGTTTTTT	CASSVGLWEKLFF
-	TRBV10-3	TRBJ1-1	15	TGTGCCATCAGTGAAGTGTTACAGGGGAACACTGAAGCTTTCTTT	CAISEVLQGNTEAFF
TRBD1	TRBV27	TRBJ1-2	16	TGTGCCAGCAGCACTCACTTAGGACAGGGCGGCTATGGCTACACCTTC	CASSTHLGQGGYGYTF